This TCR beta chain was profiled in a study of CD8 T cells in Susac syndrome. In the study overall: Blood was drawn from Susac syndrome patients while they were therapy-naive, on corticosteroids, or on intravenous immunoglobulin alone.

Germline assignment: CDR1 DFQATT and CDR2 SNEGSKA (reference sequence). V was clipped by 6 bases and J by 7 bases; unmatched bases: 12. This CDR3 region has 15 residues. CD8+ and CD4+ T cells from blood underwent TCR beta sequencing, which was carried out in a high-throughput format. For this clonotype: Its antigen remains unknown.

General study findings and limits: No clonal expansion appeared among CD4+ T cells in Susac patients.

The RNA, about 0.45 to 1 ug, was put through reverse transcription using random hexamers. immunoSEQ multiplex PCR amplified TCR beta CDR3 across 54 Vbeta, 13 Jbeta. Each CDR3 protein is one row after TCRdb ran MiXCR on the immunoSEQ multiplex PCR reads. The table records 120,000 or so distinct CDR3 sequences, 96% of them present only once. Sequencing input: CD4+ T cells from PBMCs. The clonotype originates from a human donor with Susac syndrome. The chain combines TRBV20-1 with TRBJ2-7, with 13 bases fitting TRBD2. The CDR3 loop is CSAVVTSGRAGEQYF. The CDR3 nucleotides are TGCAGTGCCGTAGTCACTAGCGGGAGGGCCGGAGAGCAGTACTTC.